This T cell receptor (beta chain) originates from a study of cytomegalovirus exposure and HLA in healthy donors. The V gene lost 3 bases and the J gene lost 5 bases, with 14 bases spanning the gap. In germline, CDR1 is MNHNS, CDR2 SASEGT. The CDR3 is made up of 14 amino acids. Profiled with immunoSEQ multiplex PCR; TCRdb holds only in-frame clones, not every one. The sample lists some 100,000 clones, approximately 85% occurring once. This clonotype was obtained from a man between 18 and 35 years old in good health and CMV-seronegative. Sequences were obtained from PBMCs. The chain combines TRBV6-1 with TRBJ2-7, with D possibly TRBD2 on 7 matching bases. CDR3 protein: CASSENRGAHEQYF. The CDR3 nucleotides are TGTGCCAGCAGTGAGAATCGGGGGGCCCACGAGCAGTACTTC.